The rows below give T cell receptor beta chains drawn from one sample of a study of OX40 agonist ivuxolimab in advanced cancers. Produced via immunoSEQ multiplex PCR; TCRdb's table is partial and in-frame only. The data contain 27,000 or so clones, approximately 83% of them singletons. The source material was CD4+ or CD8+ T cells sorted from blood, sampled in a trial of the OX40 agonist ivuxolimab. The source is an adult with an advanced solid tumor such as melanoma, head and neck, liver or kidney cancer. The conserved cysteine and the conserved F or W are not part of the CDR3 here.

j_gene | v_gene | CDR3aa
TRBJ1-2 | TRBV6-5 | ASSYSTGLYGYT
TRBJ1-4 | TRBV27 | ASSLSNGKLF
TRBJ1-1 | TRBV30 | AWNGWDRENTEAF
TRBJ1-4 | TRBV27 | ASSARQGGIPTNEKLF
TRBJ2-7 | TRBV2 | ASSPGSYEQY
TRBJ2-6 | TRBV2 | ASSPVLRISGANVLT
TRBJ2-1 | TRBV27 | ASSLGGYYNEQF
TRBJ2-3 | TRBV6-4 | ASSDSGTSGADTQY
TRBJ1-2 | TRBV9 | ASSTGTGMDGYT
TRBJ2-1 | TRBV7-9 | ASSRGADDEQF
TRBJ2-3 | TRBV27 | ATASDWNTDTQY
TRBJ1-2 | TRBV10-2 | ASSDSGQFGYT
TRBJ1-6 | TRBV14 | ASSSTVLSSYNSPLH
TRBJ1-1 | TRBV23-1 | ASSHPRQLNTEAF
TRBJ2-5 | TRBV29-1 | SAVGRGLY
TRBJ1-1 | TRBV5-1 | ASSRTGETEAF
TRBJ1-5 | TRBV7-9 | ASSPSDLRPQH
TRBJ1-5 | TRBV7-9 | ASSLGGESQPQH
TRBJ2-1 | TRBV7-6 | ASSMRVITRVNEQF
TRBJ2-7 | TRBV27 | ASSWGGLAGSEQY